This T cell receptor (beta chain) was observed in a study of T cell repertoires in cytomegalovirus infection. V lost 4 bases to trimming and J lost 4 bases; unmatched junction nucleotides: 3. Per germline, CDR1 MNHNS and CDR2 SASEGT. The CDR3 length is 14 residues. This clonotype was counted at least ten times. Each CDR3 protein is one row after TCRdb ran MiXCR on the reads. The sample yields a few hundred thousand distinct CDR3 sequences, about a quarter seen once. V and J are TRBV6-1 and TRBJ2-5; 10 nucleotides agree with TRBD2. This sequence was found in a human donor in good health (CMV status not recorded). Some clones in this sample may be carry-over from other donors' samples. The sample consisted of PBMCs. The chain's CDR3 is CASSGLAGGETQYF. CDR3 in DNA: TGTGCCAGCAGTGGACTAGCGGGTGGAGAGACCCAGTACTTC.